These 19 T cell receptor beta chains originate from one sample sequenced in a study of CD8 T cells in Susac syndrome. Reverse transcription of about 0.5 to 1 ug RNA used random hexamers. From the immunoSEQ multiplex PCR reads, TCRdb called clonotypes with MiXCR, one entry per CDR3 protein. Here the sample spans 50,000 or so distinct CDR3 sequences, 80% to 95% being singletons. The source material was CD8+ T cells from PBMCs. The receptors here all came from a human donor in good health.

The rearrangement links TRBV19 to TRBJ1-5; 7 bases are a match to TRBD1. CDR1 is LNHDA, CDR2 SQIVND, per germline (reference sequence). CDR3 size: 16 residues. Losses at the gene ends were 7 bases for V and 3 bases for J; bases not matched to a gene: 12. The CDR3 loop reads CASTLTGDAINQPQHF. CDR3 in DNA: TGTGCCAGTACTCTAACAGGGGACGCCATCAATCAGCCCCAGCATTTT.

V usage is TRBV19 and J usage is TRBJ2-7, with D possibly being TRBD2 (7 bases). This CDR3 is 15 amino acids long. Trimming took 4 bases from V and 3 from J, leaving 16 bases between them. CDR1 and CDR2 (germline): LNHDA, SQIVND (reference sequence). The CDR3 spells CASSTPQGGNYEQYF. DNA for the CDR3: TGTGCCAGTAGTACTCCACAGGGAGGGAACTACGAGCAGTACTTC.

V usage is TRBV7-9 and J usage is TRBJ2-5, with 7 bases fitting TRBD1. Germline values: CDR1 SEHNR, CDR2 FQNEAQ (reference sequence). The CDR3 covers 16 residues. With V trimmed by 5 bases and J by 5 bases, 14 bases remained unmatched. The CDR3 sequence is CASSDLGQELGETQYF. CDR3 DNA sequence: TGTGCCAGCAGCGACCTAGGACAGGAGCTAGGGGAGACCCAGTACTTC.

CDR3 loop: CASSASLAGATGELFF. CDR3 bases: TGTGCCAGCAGCGCATCGCTAGCGGGCGCCACCGGGGAGCTGTTTTTT. The gene calls are TRBV9 and TRBJ2-2, with 8 positions matching TRBD2. Germline values: CDR1 SGDLS, CDR2 YYNGEE. The CDR3 consists of 16 residues. V gave up 3 bases and J gave up 4 bases; unmatched junction bases: 8.

This sequence joins TRBV13 and TRBJ1-2; the D is unclear. Germline CDR1 reads PRHDT; CDR2 reads FYEKMQ (reference sequence). The CDR3 length is 16 residues. The V gene lost 3 bases and the J gene lost 2 bases, with 16 bases spanning the gap. The CDR3, as DNA: TGTGCCAGCAGCTTTAACGGACGACTCCTCAACTATGGCTACACCTTC. It codes for CASSFNGRLLNYGYTF.

The chain couples TRBV5-6 to TRBJ2-1; D tentatively fits TRBD1 or TRBD2 (5 bases each). CDR3 length: 17 amino acids. The germline V and J ends were trimmed by 7 bases and 3 bases, with 23 bases remaining between them. CDR1 is SGHDT and CDR2 is YYEEEE in the germline V gene. The CDR3 DNA reads as TGTGCCAGCGGCGGTGGGCAGGGAGTAAGGAACTACAATGAGCAGTTCTTC. Translating it yields CASGGGQGVRNYNEQFF.

The chain carries TRBV2 and TRBJ2-1, with 8 positions matching TRBD2. V dropped 6 bases and J dropped 7; count of bases not matched to a gene: 5. The germline V gene encodes CDR1 SNHLY and CDR2 FYNNEI. This CDR3 region has 13 residues. CDR3 sequence reads: CASREREMNEQFF. The CDR3 DNA sequence: TGTGCCAGCAGGGAGCGGGAGATGAATGAGCAGTTCTTC.

The chain combines TRBV5-4 with TRBJ1-1, with D possibly matching TRBD1 (6 bases). Germline-derived CDR1 and CDR2 are SGHNT and YYREEE (reference sequence). With 2 bases removed from V and 0 bases from J, the gap between germline ends came to 29 bases. There are 21 residues in the CDR3. The CDR3: CASSFGDPAQGILEMNTEAFF. The CDR3, as DNA: TGTGCCAGCAGCTTTGGGGATCCGGCACAGGGAATCCTTGAGATGAACACTGAAGCTTTCTTT.

The rearrangement joins TRBV3-1 to TRBJ2-1; TRBD2 matches at 13 bases. Germline-derived CDR1 and CDR2 are LGHDT and YNNKEL (reference sequence). The junction had 3 bases not matched to a gene; V was cut back by 4 bases and J by 3 bases. This CDR3 region has 16 residues. The CDR3 loop is CASSPTSGRDYNEQFF. The CDR3 DNA is TGTGCCAGCAGCCCTACTAGCGGGAGGGACTACAATGAGCAGTTCTTC.

The chain carries TRBV7-9 and TRBJ2-3, with 13 positions matching TRBD2. The germline V gene encodes CDR1 SEHNR and CDR2 FQNEAQ (reference sequence). The CDR3 is 15 amino acids. Germline trimming cut 2 bases from V and 5 bases from J; bases unmatched to any gene: 1. CDR3 region: CASSLRTSGRDTQYF. CDR3 sequence (DNA): TGTGCCAGCAGCTTACGGACTAGCGGGAGAGATACGCAGTATTTT.

This rearrangement joins TRBV6-2 or TRBV6-3 to TRBJ2-7; D remains unclear. This CDR3 contains 13 residues. Germline V gene lookup returns CDR1 MNHEY and CDR2 SVGEGT. V lost 5 bases and J 6 bases, leaving 14 bases between the germline ends. In nucleotides, the CDR3 is TGTGCCAGCAGTGACCCCCCTATGGCCGAGCAGTACTTC. Translated, it gives CASSDPPMAEQYF.

The J gene is TRBJ1-2, the V gene TRBV20-1; D not certain. The CDR3 has 15 residues. Germline V lookup: CDR1 DFQATT, CDR2 SNEGSKA (reference sequence). Trimming pared 0 bases from V and 0 bases from J, leaving 11 bases between. DNA of the CDR3: TGCAGTGCTAGAGATCCATGGGCTTCTAACTATGGCTACACCTTC. It codes for CSARDPWASNYGYTF.

The rearrangement uses TRBV10-3 and TRBJ2-3, with 7 nucleotides matching TRBD1. This CDR3 is built from 16 residues. Germline loops: CDR1 ENHRY, CDR2 SYGVKD. With V trimmed by 8 bases and J by 1 base, 12 bases remained unmatched. CDR3 protein: CAIQPTGVLGTDTQYF. DNA of the CDR3: TGTGCCATCCAGCCCACAGGGGTGCTGGGCACAGATACGCAGTATTTT.

The V and J genes are TRBV6-5 and TRBJ2-2, with D possibly matching TRBD2 (6 bases). The CDR3 extends over 17 amino acids. From germline, CDR1 is MNHEY and CDR2 SVGAGI. V shed 4 bases and J shed 2 bases, with 17 bases lying between them. The CDR3: CASSSPQERVNTGELFF. The CDR3, as DNA: TGTGCCAGCAGTTCCCCCCAGGAGCGGGTAAACACCGGGGAGCTGTTTTTT.

The chain is built from TRBV5-1 and TRBJ1-1, with a weak D call TRBD1 (5 bases). The V end lost 2 bases, the J end lost 1 base, and 6 bases lay between the germline ends. CDR1 and CDR2 (germline): SGHRS, YFSETQ. The CDR3 sequence is 13 residues long. The CDR3 region is CASSLGTNTEAFF. Written as DNA, the CDR3 is TGCGCCAGCAGCTTAGGGACGAACACTGAAGCTTTCTTT.

This chain uses TRBV2 with TRBJ2-5, with D maybe TRBD2 (5 bases). Germline V lookup: CDR1 SNHLY, CDR2 FYNNEI. The length of the CDR3 is 14 residues. V was cut by 6 bases and J by 4 bases, with 15 bases left in between. Here the CDR3 DNA reads TGTGCCAGCAGCTTAAGGACTCCCCGAGAGACCCAGTACTTC. Translating it yields CASSLRTPRETQYF.

This chain links TRBV2 with TRBJ2-5; D gene uncertain. Germline values: CDR1 SNHLY, CDR2 FYNNEI. CDR3 length: 14 residues. The germline V and J ends were trimmed by 0 bases and 1 base, with 6 bases remaining between them. The CDR3 region is CASSEALAQETQYF. CDR3 sequence (DNA): TGTGCCAGCAGTGAAGCGCTGGCCCAAGAGACCCAGTACTTC.

This rearrangement joins TRBV20-1 to TRBJ2-7; perhaps TRBD1 as D (5 bases). CDR3 length equals 13 residues. Trimming took 8 bases from V and 0 from J, leaving 14 bases between them. Germline values: CDR1 DFQATT, CDR2 SNEGSKA (reference sequence). CDR3 DNA: TGCAGTCTCCCACAGGAGAGCTCCTACGAGCAGTACTTC. It yields the protein CSLPQESSYEQYF.

The chain is built from TRBV7-2 and TRBJ2-5; D is unresolved. Germline CDR1 reads SGHTA; CDR2 reads FQGNSA. The CDR3 has 15 amino acids. V was trimmed by 1 base and J by 5 bases, leaving 14 bases between them. CDR3 nucleotides: TGTGCCAGCAGCTTAGTCCTAGTAATAGGCGAGACCCAGTACTTC. Protein product: CASSLVLVIGETQYF.